The sequence of this T cell receptor beta chain was determined in a study of blood T cells in healthy people across ages. Overall study findings and caveats: As age increased, TCR beta diversity per million T cells fell in a roughly linear fashion.

A sample-barcoded 5' primer and a J-beta primer mix were used in a second PCR of about 7 to 12 cycles. Unique molecular identifiers of 12 random nucleotides labeled each cDNA. TCRdb re-derived calls from the 5' RACE reads in MiXCR, one entry per CDR3 protein. The repertoire consists of hundreds of thousands of distinct CDR3 sequences, with around 46% occurring once and the leading ten covering roughly 12%. On this clonotype: What it recognizes is unknown.

The CDR3 is 17 amino acids. Deletions cut 4 bases from V and 4 bases from J, with 21 bases between. From germline, CDR1 is LGHDT and CDR2 YNNKEL (reference sequence). The receptor's source is a man aged 25-45 years in good health. The V call is TRBV3-1, the J call TRBJ2-3; TRBD2 might be the D (6 bases). The specimen was blood. CDR3 protein: CASSRLFGGGWPDTQYF. CDR3 sequence (DNA): TGTGCCAGCAGCCGACTCTTCGGGGGAGGATGGCCAGATACGCAGTATTTT.